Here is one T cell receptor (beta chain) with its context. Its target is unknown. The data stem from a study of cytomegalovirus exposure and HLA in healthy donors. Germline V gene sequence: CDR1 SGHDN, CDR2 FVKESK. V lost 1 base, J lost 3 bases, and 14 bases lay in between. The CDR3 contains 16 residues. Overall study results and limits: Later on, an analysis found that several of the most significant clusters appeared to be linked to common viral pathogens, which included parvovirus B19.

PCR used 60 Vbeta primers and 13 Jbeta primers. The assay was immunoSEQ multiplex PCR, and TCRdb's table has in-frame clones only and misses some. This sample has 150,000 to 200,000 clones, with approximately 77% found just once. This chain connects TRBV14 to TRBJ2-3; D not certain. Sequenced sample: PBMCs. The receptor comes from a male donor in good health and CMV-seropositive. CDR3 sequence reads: CASSQVWSMRTDTQYF. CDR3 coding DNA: TGTGCCAGCAGCCAAGTGTGGTCGATGAGGACAGATACGCAGTATTTT.